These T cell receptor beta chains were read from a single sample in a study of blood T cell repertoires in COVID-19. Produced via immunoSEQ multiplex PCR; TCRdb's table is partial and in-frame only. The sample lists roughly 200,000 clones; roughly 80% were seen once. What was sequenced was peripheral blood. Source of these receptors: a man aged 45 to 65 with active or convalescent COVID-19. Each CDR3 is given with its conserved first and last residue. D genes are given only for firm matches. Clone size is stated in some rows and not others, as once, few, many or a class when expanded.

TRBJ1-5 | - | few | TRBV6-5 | TGTGCCAGCAGGCTAAGCATTGGGCAGTATCAGCCCCAGCATTTT | CASRLSIGQYQPQHF
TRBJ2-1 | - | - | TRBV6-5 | TGTGCCAGCAGTTACTCAGGGGGCTCCTACAATGAGCAGTTCTTC | CASSYSGGSYNEQFF
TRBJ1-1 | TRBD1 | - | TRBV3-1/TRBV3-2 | TGTGCCAGCACCGGACAGGGGAGCTATGAAGCTTTCTTT | CASTGQGSYEAFF
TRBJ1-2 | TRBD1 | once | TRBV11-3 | TGTGCCAGCAGCTTAGAGGTCCCCGAGGACAGGCCCCCTAACTATGGCTACACCTTC | CASSLEVPEDRPPNYGYTF
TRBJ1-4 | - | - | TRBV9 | TGTGCCAGCAGCCCCCGCCTTGTAGAGGATGAAAAACTGTTTTTT | CASSPRLVEDEKLFF
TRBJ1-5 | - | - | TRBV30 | TGTGCCTGGAGTGTAGGGGGTCTAAATCAGCCCCAGCATTTT | CAWSVGGLNQPQHF
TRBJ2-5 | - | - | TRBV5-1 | TGCGCCAGCAGCATGCTGGCTTGGCAGGAGACCCAGTACTTC | CASSMLAWQETQYF
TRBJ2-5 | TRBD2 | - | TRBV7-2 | TGTGCCAGCAGCTTATCGCCACTAGCGGGGATAGAGACCCAGTACTTC | CASSLSPLAGIETQYF
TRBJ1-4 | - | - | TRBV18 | TGTGCCAGCTCATCTCCACTGGGACTTGAGTTGTTTTTT | CASSSPLGLELFF
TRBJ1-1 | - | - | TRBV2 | TGTGCCAGCAGTGAGATTCTGCAGGGTGTGGCTTTCTTT | CASSEILQGVAFF
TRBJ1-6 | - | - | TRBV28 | TGTGCCAGCAGTTTAGAGCCACCCCTCCACTTT | CASSLEPPLHF